These 23 T cell receptor beta chains were sequenced from one sample in a study of identical twins. TCRdb independently ran MiXCR on the 5' RACE reads; one entry per CDR3 protein. The table has 650,000 to 800,000 distinct CDR3 sequences, more than 6.5% seen once. This sample also appeared in a second study, on yellow fever vaccine responses in identical twins.

Sequenced input: PBMCs. The source of these receptors is a woman in her late teens or twenties in good health.

The chain couples TRBV7-9 to TRBJ2-1; D ambiguous. The length of the CDR3 is 17 residues. CDR1 is SEHNR, CDR2 FQNEAQ, per germline (reference sequence). Trimming removed 5 bases at V and 2 bases at J, with 19 bases between. CDR3 residues: CASSPLETLYPYNEQFF. DNA for the CDR3: TGTGCCAGCAGCCCTTTGGAAACTCTCTACCCCTACAATGAGCAGTTCTTC.

The chain links TRBV11-2 to TRBJ2-1; possibly TRBD2 for D (5 bases). Germline CDR1 SGHAT, CDR2 FQNNGV. Trimming shortened V by 3 bases and J by 8 bases, and 17 bases separated the two germline ends. The CDR3 length is 15 residues. CDR3 DNA: TGTGCCAGCAGCTTTGCGGGTTCGCCTTTGGATGAGCAGTTCTTC. Residues: CASSFAGSPLDEQFF.

Only a few counts were recorded for this clonotype. The genes are TRBV6-2 or TRBV6-3 and TRBJ2-1; unclear D gene. The CDR3 is 12 amino acids. V was pared by 0 bases and J by 13 bases, with 10 bases between. Per germline, CDR1 MNHEY and CDR2 SVGEGT. CDR3 region: CASSYSGPPQFF. In DNA, the CDR3 is TGTGCCAGCAGTTACTCGGGCCCTCCCCAGTTCTTC.

The chain is built from TRBV27 and TRBJ2-3; D is perhaps TRBD2 (6 bases). This CDR3 spans 13 amino acids. Germline V gives CDR1 MNHEY, CDR2 SMNVEV (reference sequence). The V and J ends lost 4 bases and 5 bases respectively, with 10 bases between them. CDR3 nucleotide sequence: TGTGCCAGCAGTTCGGGGGTGTTAGATACGCAGTATTTT. Translation gives CASSSGVLDTQYF.

The rearrangement links TRBV6-1 to TRBJ1-5; TRBD1 is a possible D gene (6 bases). Germline CDR1 and CDR2: MNHNS and SASEGT. V was trimmed by 6 bases and J by 4 bases, leaving 13 bases between them. The CDR3 covers 14 residues. The CDR3 DNA is TGTGCCAGCAGAAAAGACAGGTCTAATCAGCCCCAGCATTTT. Translation gives CASRKDRSNQPQHF.

This clonotype was observed many times. V gene TRBV7-9 combines with J gene TRBJ1-2, with D uncertain. V lost 5 bases and J 3 bases, leaving 16 bases between the germline ends. Germline assignment: CDR1 SEHNR and CDR2 FQNEAQ (reference sequence). This CDR3 spans 15 amino acids. Written as DNA, the CDR3 is TGTGCCAGCAGCGACAAAGGCCAACTTTACTATGGCTACACCTTC. It yields the protein CASSDKGQLYYGYTF.

This clonotype was recorded a few times. V and J are TRBV28 and TRBJ2-1; TRBD1 matches 7 bases. Losses at the gene ends were 3 bases for V and 8 bases for J; bases not matched to a gene: 7. CDR1 and CDR2 (germline): MDHEN, SYDVKM. This CDR3 is built from 14 residues. CDR3 coding DNA: TGTGCCAGCAGTTTCAGGGGGTCTATCCATGAGCAGTTCTTC. Its protein is CASSFRGSIHEQFF.

The table lists this clonotype with many counts. V and J are TRBV7-9 and TRBJ2-3, with D perhaps matching TRBD1 (5 bases). V lost 0 bases, J lost 0 bases, and 7 bases lay in between. Looked up from germline, CDR1 is SEHNR and CDR2 is FQNEAQ (reference sequence). The CDR3 is 15 amino acids. In nucleotides, the CDR3 is TGTGCCAGCAGCTTAGCGACAGTAAGCACAGATACGCAGTATTTT. It codes for CASSLATVSTDTQYF.

This clonotype came up many times. The chain recombines TRBV28 with TRBJ1-1, with no clear D. Deletions cut 2 bases from V and 0 bases from J, with 10 bases between. The length of the CDR3 is 15 residues. The germline V gene has CDR1 MDHEN and CDR2 SYDVKM. CDR3 loop: CASSLRISLNTEAFF. The DNA for the CDR3 is TGTGCCAGCAGTTTACGGATCAGTTTGAACACTGAAGCTTTCTTT.

This clonotype was seen ten or more times. J is TRBJ2-5 and V is TRBV29-1; no clear D. Germline V gives CDR1 SQVTM, CDR2 ANQGSEA. This CDR3 spans 12 amino acids. Trimming stripped 4 bases from V and 1 base from J, with 7 bases between. The CDR3 DNA sequence: TGCAGCGTTGTTGGCGTCCAAGAGACCCAGTACTTC. Protein product: CSVVGVQETQYF.

This clonotype has more than one count but fewer than ten. The chain is built from TRBV15 and TRBJ2-7; TRBD1 matches at 10 bases. V lost 0 bases, J lost 0 bases, and 8 bases stayed unmatched. The CDR3 is 18 residues long. Germline CDR1 reads LNHNV; CDR2 reads YYDKDF (reference sequence). Here the CDR3 reads CATSREGLGQGPSYEQYF. CDR3 nucleotides: TGTGCCACCAGCAGAGAGGGCCTGGGACAGGGGCCCTCCTACGAGCAGTACTTC.

The table lists this clonotype with a few counts. The chain recombines TRBV5-1 with TRBJ2-1, with TRBD2 identical over 10 bases. CDR1 and CDR2 (germline): SGHRS, YFSETQ. The CDR3 is 18 amino acids. Losses at the gene ends were 4 bases for V and 6 bases for J; bases not matched to a gene: 16. Written as DNA, the CDR3 is TGCGCCAGCAGCCTGATTGGGCTAGCGGGAGAATCCCGCAATGAGCAGTTCTTC. Residues: CASSLIGLAGESRNEQFF.

The rearrangement uses TRBV24-1 and TRBJ2-5, with no clear D. Trimming removed 4 bases from V and 4 bases from J, with 15 bases in between. Looked up from germline, CDR1 is KGHDR and CDR2 is SFDVKD. This CDR3 contains 15 residues. The DNA of the CDR3 is TGTGCCACCAGTGACCCCCTTAGCAATGGAGAGACCCAGTACTTC. Its translation is CATSDPLSNGETQYF.

The chain carries TRBV30 and TRBJ2-2, with TRBD1 matching 9 bases. This CDR3 spans 15 amino acids. The ends lost 8 bases at V and 5 bases at J; junction bases unmatched: 12. The V gene's germline CDR1 is GTSNPN and CDR2 SVGIG (reference sequence). The CDR3 loop reads CATPARTGATGELFF. The CDR3 DNA reads TGTGCCACCCCCGCGAGGACAGGGGCTACCGGGGAGCTGTTTTTT.

This clonotype was seen a handful of times. CDR3 sequence (DNA): TGTGCCAGCAGACCCTATGGAGGGAACACTGAAGCTTTCTTT. It encodes CASRPYGGNTEAFF. The chain joins TRBV12-3 or TRBV12-4 to TRBJ1-1; D ambiguous. This CDR3 has 14 residues. V was shortened by 6 bases and J by 1 base, with 12 bases between the two germline ends.

This clonotype was counted ten times or more. V usage is TRBV25-1 and J usage is TRBJ2-7, with D perhaps matching TRBD1 or TRBD2 (7 bases each). Germline loops: CDR1 MGHDK, CDR2 SYGVNS. The CDR3 has 13 amino acids. The V end was cut by 6 bases, the J end by 2 bases, with 11 bases between. Written as DNA, the CDR3 is TGTGCCAGCAGCAGGGGGGGGACCTACGAGCAGTACTTC. This gives the protein CASSRGGTYEQYF.

This chain joins TRBV5-6 and TRBJ2-1; TRBD2 agrees at 8 bases. CDR3 size: 16 residues. From germline, CDR1 is SGHDT and CDR2 YYEEEE. J lost 4 bases, V lost 1 base, and 7 bases had no gene match. CDR3 region: CASSLFAGGLYNEQFF. Here the CDR3 DNA reads TGTGCCAGCAGCTTGTTCGCGGGGGGCTTGTACAATGAGCAGTTCTTC. Filled out from reference TRBV5-6 and TRBJ2-1, the complete variable domain reads DAGVTQSPTHLIKTRGQQVTLRCSPKSGHDTVSWYQQALGQGPQFIFQYYEEEERQRGNFPDRFSGHQFPNYSSELNVNALLLGDSALYLCASSLFAGGLYNEQFFGPGTRLTVL.

This clonotype was seen ten or more times. The chain combines TRBV28 with TRBJ1-1; D might be TRBD1 (5 bases). There are 12 residues in the CDR3. V was trimmed by 6 bases and J by 0 bases, leaving 5 bases between them. Per the germline V gene, CDR1 is MDHEN and CDR2 is SYDVKM. This chain's CDR3 is CASRGVNTEAFF. The CDR3 DNA reads as TGTGCCAGCAGGGGGGTGAACACTGAAGCTTTCTTT.

This clonotype has a handful of counts. The chain links TRBV27 to TRBJ1-2, with D possibly matching TRBD1 (6 bases). CDR1 is MNHEY and CDR2 is SMNVEV in the germline V gene (reference sequence). The CDR3 is 13 residues long. The ends were cut back, 6 bases at V and 8 bases at J, with 16 bases in the middle. The CDR3, as DNA: TGTGCCAGCAGCCCTAACACAGGGAGCGGCTACACCTTC. Amino acids: CASSPNTGSGYTF.

The V gene is TRBV18, the J gene TRBJ1-1, with D unresolved. This CDR3 has 12 residues. V lost 5 bases and J lost 11, with 15 bases in between. Germline assignment: CDR1 KGHSH and CDR2 LQKENI. CDR3 amino acids: CASSATEMGAFF. The CDR3 DNA sequence: TGTGCCAGCTCAGCTACAGAGATGGGGGCTTTCTTT.

This clonotype was picked up a small number of times. The rearrangement uses TRBV5-1 and TRBJ2-1; 8 bases are a match to TRBD1. Germline-derived CDR1 and CDR2 are SGHRS and YFSETQ. The CDR3 has 16 amino acids. V trimming: 4 bases; J trimming: 0 bases; junction bases outside the gene matches: 6. The CDR3 DNA follows: TGCGCCAGCAGCAATCCGGGACAGGTCTCCTACAATGAGCAGTTCTTC. Its protein product is CASSNPGQVSYNEQFF.

This clonotype was seen at least ten times. This sequence joins TRBV12-3 or TRBV12-4 and TRBJ2-7; 11 nucleotides line up with TRBD1. The V segment lost 6 bases and the J segment 6 bases; nucleotides outside the gene matches: 7. This CDR3 is built from 14 residues. The CDR3 here is CASSRRTGGVEQYF. CDR3 in DNA: TGTGCCAGCAGCCGAAGGACAGGGGGCGTCGAGCAGTACTTC.

Many counts were recorded for this clonotype. The J gene is TRBJ2-1, the V gene TRBV20-1; TRBD2 matches 9 bases. V lost 5 bases, J lost 2 bases, and 4 bases stayed unmatched. The CDR3 contains 14 residues. The V gene's germline CDR1 is DFQATT and CDR2 SNEGSKA (reference sequence). The DNA of the CDR3 is TGCAGTGCTCCGCGGACTAGCGCCTACAATGAGCAGTTCTTC. It is translated as CSAPRTSAYNEQFF.